This T cell receptor beta chain is drawn from a study of T cells in Graves' hyperthyroidism and ophthalmopathy. The CDR3 regions of TCR beta were amplified from RNA transcripts. TCR CDR3 underwent first-round RT-PCR with the HTBI primer set. TCRdb itself ran the multiplex PCR reads through MiXCR, one entry per CDR3 protein. The sample lists 250,000 to 300,000 distinct CDR3 sequences; roughly 15% were seen once. This clonotype was seen repeatedly, ten times or more. The CDR3 sequence is 14 residues long. CDR1 and CDR2 from the germline V gene are MNHEY and SMNVEV (reference sequence). The V and J ends lost 7 bases and 4 bases, in that order; junction bases with no gene match: 3.

The receptor comes from a middle-aged woman with Graves' hyperthyroidism that later progressed to Graves' ophthalmopathy. The chain combines TRBV27 with TRBJ1-5; 11 bases map to TRBD1. Specimen: blood. CDR3 in amino acids: CASKGTGGNQPQHF. CDR3 nucleotide sequence: TGTGCCAGCAAGGGGACAGGGGGGAATCAGCCCCAGCATTTT.